These 20 T cell receptor beta chains were all obtained from the same sample, sequenced in a study of T-cell memory formation after mild COVID-19. TCRdb itself ran the 5' RACE reads through MiXCR, one entry per CDR3 protein. The data hold 350,000 to 500,000 distinct CDR3 sequences, with about 19% observed a single time. Material: PBMCs or a T cell subset sorted from them (not recorded which). The receptors come from an adult woman who had mild COVID-19 (a few samples of this study predate the infection). Cell type and time point are not known.

V and J are TRBV29-1 and TRBJ2-5; D not resolved. V lost 2 bases and J 7 bases, leaving 14 bases between the germline ends. CDR1 and CDR2 from the germline V gene are SQVTM and ANQGSEA. This CDR3 spans 13 amino acids. The chain's CDR3 is CSVEWPGPGTQYF. CDR3 DNA: TGCAGCGTTGAATGGCCTGGTCCGGGGACCCAGTACTTC.

J is TRBJ2-3 and V is TRBV3-1; tentatively, D is TRBD1 or TRBD2 (7 bases each). CDR1 and CDR2 from the germline V gene are LGHDT and YNNKEL (reference sequence). The CDR3 sequence is 16 residues long. The V and J ends lost 4 bases and 2 bases respectively, with 16 bases between them. Here the CDR3 reads CASSLSRGGFTDTQYF. CDR3 in DNA: TGTGCCAGCAGCCTTAGCAGGGGGGGCTTCACAGATACGCAGTATTTT.

The gene calls are TRBV15 and TRBJ1-6; no clear D. Germline V lookup: CDR1 LNHNV, CDR2 YYDKDF (reference sequence). The V end was cut by 0 bases, the J end by 8 bases, with 14 bases between. This CDR3 is 16 amino acids long. The CDR3 region is CATSRDIPGMDSPLHF. The CDR3 nucleotides are TGTGCCACCAGCAGAGATATCCCGGGTATGGATTCACCCCTCCACTTT.

This clonotype was seen more than once but under ten times. V is TRBV5-1 and J is TRBJ1-5; D perhaps matches TRBD1 (6 bases). The CDR3 covers 15 residues. V dropped 4 bases and J dropped 3 bases, with 14 bases sitting between them. Germline CDR1 reads SGHRS; CDR2 reads YFSETQ. The CDR3 DNA is TGCGCCAGCAGCCCCTCGGGGGCCAACAATCAGCCCCAGCATTTT. Translating it yields CASSPSGANNQPQHF.

This clonotype was seen only a few times. The rearrangement links TRBV29-1 to TRBJ1-1; TRBD1 matches at 12 bases. Germline V gene lookup returns CDR1 SQVTM and CDR2 ANQGSEA. V shed 7 bases and J 11 bases; nucleotides not matched to a gene: 11. The CDR3 length is 13 residues. Here the CDR3 reads CSAIRGTGGEAFF. The DNA for the CDR3 is TGCAGCGCCATACGTGGGACAGGGGGCGAGGCTTTCTTT.

The chain carries TRBV29-1 and TRBJ1-4, with D unresolved. CDR1 SQVTM and CDR2 ANQGSEA come from the germline V gene. There are 12 residues in the CDR3. Trimming cost V 4 bases and J 5 bases, with 8 bases left between them. The DNA of the CDR3 is TGCAGCGTTGGCAGTGGGAATGAAAAACTGTTTTTT. Encoded protein: CSVGSGNEKLFF. Filled out from reference TRBV29-1 and TRBJ1-4, the complete variable domain reads SAVISQKPSRDICQRGTSLTIQCQVDSQVTMMFWYRQQPGQSLTLIATANQGSEATYESGFVIDKFPISRPNLTFSTLTVSNMSPEDSSIYLCSVGSGNEKLFFGSGTQLSVL.

V gene TRBV7-9 combines with J gene TRBJ2-5; D is perhaps TRBD1 (7 bases). The CDR3 totals 15 residues. From germline, CDR1 is SEHNR and CDR2 FQNEAQ (reference sequence). V shed 5 bases and J shed 5 bases, with 18 bases lying between them. The CDR3 DNA reads as TGTGCCAGCAGCCATGGCAGGGGGGCGAAGGAGACCCAGTACTTC. Protein product: CASSHGRGAKETQYF.

This clonotype was seen more than once but under ten times. The J gene is TRBJ2-3, the V gene TRBV29-1; 9 positions match TRBD2. The V gene end was trimmed by 7 bases and the J gene end by 3 bases; junction bases not matched to a gene: 2. Germline V gene lookup returns CDR1 SQVTM and CDR2 ANQGSEA. CDR3 length equals 12 residues. CDR3 sequence (DNA): TGCAGCGCGACTAGCGGAACAGATACGCAGTATTTT. This codes for CSATSGTDTQYF.

This sequence joins TRBV4-2 and TRBJ2-1, with D possibly TRBD1 on 6 matching bases. CDR1 is LGHNA and CDR2 is YNFKEQ in the germline V gene. CDR3 size: 19 residues. V lost 0 bases to trimming and J lost 0 bases, with 18 bases between them. The CDR3 DNA follows: TGTGCCAGCAGCCAAGATTTAAGTGGGGGCTCGACCTCCTACAATGAGCAGTTCTTC. This gives the protein CASSQDLSGGSTSYNEQFF.

As for this clonotype: The junction departs from the called germline gene at one end, perhaps through a read error. This chain links TRBV6-2 or TRBV6-3 with TRBJ1-1; no clear D. The CDR3 runs to 15 residues. CDR1 and CDR2 from the germline V gene are MNHEY and SVGEGT. The DNA for the CDR3 is TGTTCCAGCAGTTACTCGGCAATCATGAACACTGAAGCTTTCTTT. Its protein is CSSSYSAIMNTEAFF.

This clonotype was counted between two and nine times. The CDR3 is CASSHYPMDPNTGELFF. The CDR3 DNA follows: TGTGCCAGCAGCCACTACCCCATGGACCCGAACACCGGGGAGCTGTTTTTT. The chain combines TRBV6-5 with TRBJ2-2; D is uncertain. The V end was cut by 6 bases, the J end by 0 bases, with 17 bases between. CDR3 length equals 17 residues. Germline V CDR1 and CDR2: MNHEY, SVGAGI.

This clonotype occurred many times. The rearrangement links TRBV5-6 to TRBJ2-1; unclear D gene. Germline V gene lookup returns CDR1 SGHDT and CDR2 YYEEEE. CDR3 length equals 13 residues. The germline V and J ends were trimmed by 4 bases and 7 bases, with 12 bases remaining between them. CDR3 nucleotide sequence: TGTGCCAGCAGCCTCCCTGGAGCGAATGAGCAGTTCTTC. Protein: CASSLPGANEQFF. Supplemented by reference TRBV5-6 and TRBJ2-1, the full variable domain reads DAGVTQSPTHLIKTRGQQVTLRCSPKSGHDTVSWYQQALGQGPQFIFQYYEEEERQRGNFPDRFSGHQFPNYSSELNVNALLLGDSALYLCASSLPGANEQFFGPGTRLTVL.

The rearrangement links TRBV9 to TRBJ2-3; TRBD2 might be the D (6 bases). The CDR3 sequence is 15 residues long. From germline, CDR1 is SGDLS and CDR2 YYNGEE. The ends were cut back, 0 bases at V and 2 bases at J, with 10 bases in the middle. As DNA, the CDR3 is TGTGCCAGCAGCGTAGTTGCGGGAACCACAGATACGCAGTATTTT. Encoded protein: CASSVVAGTTDTQYF.

In its sample, this clonotype was seen a few times. This chain connects TRBV3-1 to TRBJ2-5; 11 nucleotides line up with TRBD2. The CDR3 is made up of 19 amino acids. Trimming took 0 bases from V and 5 from J; bases not matched to a gene: 14. Germline loops: CDR1 LGHDT, CDR2 YNNKEL (reference sequence). The CDR3 DNA is TGTGCCAGCAGCCAAGATCTGGGGACTAGCGGTGCGGTTTACGAGACCCAGTACTTC. Protein: CASSQDLGTSGAVYETQYF.

V gene TRBV7-9 combines with J gene TRBJ1-4; D is unresolved. The CDR3 has 15 residues. The germline CDR1 and CDR2 sequences are SEHNR and FQNEAQ (reference sequence). The V gene lost 0 bases and the J gene lost 2 bases, with 7 bases spanning the gap. The CDR3 loop reads CASSLAEATNEKLFF. Written as DNA, the CDR3 is TGTGCCAGCAGCTTAGCCGAGGCGACTAATGAAAAACTGTTTTTT. Looking up the rest from reference TRBV7-9 and TRBJ1-4 gives the full variable domain: DTGVSQNPRHKITKRGQNVTFRCDPISEHNRLYWYRQTLGQGPEFLTYFQNEAQLEKSRLLSDRFSAERPKGSFSTLEIQRTEQGDSAMYLCASSLAEATNEKLFFGSGTQLSVL.

This clonotype was counted a few times. The rearrangement uses TRBV6-5 and TRBJ2-3, with 8 bases lining up with TRBD2. CDR3 length: 16 residues. Trimming removed 2 bases from V and 4 bases from J; junction bases left unmatched: 8. The V gene's germline CDR1 is MNHEY and CDR2 SVGAGI. In nucleotides, the CDR3 is TGTGCCAGCAGTTACGGGGCGGGAGGTATGCCAGATACGCAGTATTTT. Translation: CASSYGAGGMPDTQYF.

This rearrangement joins TRBV20-1 to TRBJ2-2, with D possibly being TRBD1 (6 bases). CDR1 and CDR2 from the germline V gene are DFQATT and SNEGSKA (reference sequence). The CDR3 is 16 amino acids. Trimming removed 2 bases at V and 3 bases at J, with 16 bases between. This chain's CDR3 is CSARNVDRFDTGELFF. CDR3 sequence (DNA): TGCAGTGCTAGAAACGTAGACAGGTTTGACACCGGGGAGCTGTTTTTT.

This clonotype appeared a few times. This chain connects TRBV12-3 or TRBV12-4 to TRBJ1-2; D unclear. The length of the CDR3 is 15 residues. Trimming removed 4 bases from V and 2 bases from J, with 14 bases in between. The CDR3 nucleotides are TGTGCCAGCAGTTCTCCCTTTACGGAGAACTATGGCTACACCTTC. It specifies CASSSPFTENYGYTF.

V gene TRBV6-1 combines with J gene TRBJ1-2, with 8 bases matching TRBD1. The V and J ends lost 6 bases and 6 bases, in that order; junction bases with no gene match: 12. The CDR3 sequence is 15 residues long. Germline V lookup: CDR1 MNHNS, CDR2 SASEGT. CDR3 sequence (DNA): TGTGCCAGCAGGAAAATCGACAGGGGCACGGATGGCTACACCTTC. Its protein product is CASRKIDRGTDGYTF.

This clonotype was counted a few times. V and J are TRBV12-3 or TRBV12-4 and TRBJ2-7; 10 bases are shared with TRBD1. The CDR3 is made up of 14 amino acids. The junction had 5 bases not matched to a gene; V was cut back by 2 bases and J by 7 bases. The CDR3 bases are TGTGCCAGCAGTTTATCGACAGGGGGCGGTGAGCAGTACTTC. It encodes CASSLSTGGGEQYF.